Shown below are 17 T cell receptor beta chains from a single sample sequenced in a study of T cell responses to AZD1222 COVID-19 vaccine. Libraries were prepared by immunoSEQ multiplex PCR; TCRdb keeps only in-frame clonotypes and omits some of them. The sample consists of fewer than 100,000 clones, 87% of them appearing once. The specimen comprised peripheral blood, sampled 28 days after the second AZD1222 dose. The receptor set was obtained from an adult who received the AZD1222 COVID-19 vaccine.

The chain has TRBV19 and TRBJ2-2, with 12 nucleotides matching TRBD2. The CDR3 covers 17 residues. Germline CDR1 LNHDA, CDR2 SQIVND (reference sequence). Unmatched junction bases numbered 9, after V lost 3 bases and J lost 7 bases. CDR3 nucleotide sequence: TGTGCCAGTAGTATTTCTAGCGGGGGGGCCGGTGACGGGGAGCTGTTTTTT. This codes for CASSISSGGAGDGELFF.

This clone was counted only a few times. The V gene is TRBV14, the J gene TRBJ2-1, with D unresolved. This CDR3 spans 11 amino acids. Germline V CDR1 and CDR2: SGHDN, FVKESK. V lost 2 bases to trimming and J lost 7 bases, with 3 bases between them. The CDR3, as DNA: TGTGCCAGCAGCCAATATAATGAGCAGTTCTTC. Protein: CASSQYNEQFF.

CDR3 sequence: CASSPGQGAYTEAFF. CDR3 nucleotides: TGTGCCAGCAGTCCCGGACAGGGGGCGTACACTGAAGCTTTCTTT. V usage is TRBV6-6 and J usage is TRBJ1-1; 11 bases map to TRBD1. The V and J ends lost 5 bases and 3 bases, in that order; junction bases with no gene match: 5. Germline V gene data show CDR1 as MNHNY and CDR2 as SVGAGI (reference sequence). The CDR3 loop spans 15 amino acids.

This sequence joins TRBV27 and TRBJ1-1; unclear D gene. This CDR3 has 15 amino acids. CDR1 and CDR2 (germline): MNHEY, SMNVEV (reference sequence). The V and J ends lost 5 bases and 0 bases respectively, with 13 bases between them. CDR3 bases: TGTGCCAGCAGTAAACGGACGGATCTGAACACTGAAGCTTTCTTT. Protein: CASSKRTDLNTEAFF.

This chain connects TRBV3-1 (or the pseudogene TRBV3-2) to TRBJ2-2; the D call may be TRBD1 or TRBD2 (5 bases each). Trimming left V 5 bases short and J 7 bases short, with 14 bases between. From germline, CDR1 is LGHDT and CDR2 YNNKEL (reference sequence). CDR3 length: 14 residues. The CDR3 bases are TGTGCCAGCAGCTCCCGTTGGGGGAGCGGGGAGCTGTTTTTT. Its protein is CASSSRWGSGELFF.

The V and J genes are TRBV7-3 and TRBJ2-7; tentative D call: TRBD2 (6 bases). The V gene's germline CDR1 is SGHTA and CDR2 FQGTGA. This CDR3 contains 17 residues. V was shortened by 2 bases and J by 10 bases, with 27 bases between the two germline ends. The CDR3: CASSLGNSGTGAENQYF. The CDR3 coding sequence is TGTGCCAGCAGCTTAGGTAATTCAGGGACGGGAGCGGAGAACCAGTACTTC. The full variable domain, completed using reference TRBV7-3 and TRBJ2-7, is GAGVSQTPSNKVTEKGKYVELRCDPISGHTALYWYRQSLGQGPEFLIYFQGTGAADDSGLPNDRFFAVRPEGSVSTLKIQRTERGDSAVYLCASSLGNSGTGAENQYFGPGTRLTVT.

The rearrangement uses TRBV27 and TRBJ1-4; TRBD1 is a possible D gene (5 bases). The CDR3 has 15 amino acids. CDR1 and CDR2 (germline): MNHEY, SMNVEV (reference sequence). V was trimmed by 4 bases and J by 5 bases, leaving 14 bases between them. This CDR3 reads CASSSQGRDNEKLFF. For the CDR3, the DNA is TGTGCCAGCAGTTCCCAGGGAAGGGACAATGAAAAACTGTTTTTT.

The rearrangement joins TRBV28 to TRBJ1-4; D call uncertain. CDR1 and CDR2 from the germline V gene are MDHEN and SYDVKM. Trimming removed 5 bases at V and 12 bases at J, with 13 bases between. The CDR3 is made up of 12 amino acids. In nucleotides, the CDR3 is TGTGCCAGCAGTCTGAATACTCCCGAACTGTTTTTT. As protein: CASSLNTPELFF.

This sequence joins TRBV3-1 (or the pseudogene TRBV3-2) and TRBJ1-2; D unclear. The V and J ends lost 0 bases and 2 bases respectively, with 7 bases between them. The length of the CDR3 is 14 residues. Germline V gene sequence: CDR1 LGHDT, CDR2 YNNKEL (reference sequence). CDR3 DNA sequence: TGTGCCAGCAGCCAAGACCCACAGAACTATGGCTACACCTTC. Amino acids: CASSQDPQNYGYTF.

J is TRBJ2-1 and V is TRBV24-1; 8 positions match TRBD1. The V segment lost 4 bases and the J segment 0 bases; nucleotides outside the gene matches: 13. This CDR3 is 19 amino acids long. Germline CDR1 KGHDR, CDR2 SFDVKD. For the CDR3, the DNA is TGTGCCACCAGTGAGGACTCCGGGACAGGCCTTAGCTCCTACAATGAGCAGTTCTTC. Translation gives CATSEDSGTGLSSYNEQFF.

V usage is TRBV3-1 (or the pseudogene TRBV3-2) and J usage is TRBJ2-7; 9 positions agree with TRBD2. Germline CDR1 reads LGHDT; CDR2 reads YNNKEL (reference sequence). The CDR3 extends over 13 amino acids. With 2 bases clipped from V and 9 bases from J, the junction kept 5 bases outside the gene matches. The CDR3 DNA reads as TGTGCCAGCAGCCAAAAAGCGGGGGGCCCGCAGTACTTC. Translation: CASSQKAGGPQYF.

V usage is TRBV19 and J usage is TRBJ1-4, with TRBD1 matching over 7 bases. Germline trimming cut 7 bases from V and 7 bases from J; bases unmatched to any gene: 12. This CDR3 spans 15 amino acids. The germline V gene has CDR1 LNHDA and CDR2 SQIVND (reference sequence). CDR3 coding DNA: TGTGCCAGTACCCGGGACAGCGGGGGTCTTGAAAAACTGTTTTTT. It translates to CASTRDSGGLEKLFF. Together with reference TRBV19 and TRBJ1-4, the CDR3 gives the full variable domain: DGGITQSPKYLFRKEGQNVTLSCEQNLNHDAMYWYRQDPGQGLRLIYYSQIVNDFQKGDIAEGYSVSREKKESFPLTVTSAQKNPTAFYLCASTRDSGGLEKLFFGSGTQLSVL.

The chain employs TRBV18 and TRBJ2-2, with D unclear. Germline V gives CDR1 KGHSH, CDR2 LQKENI. This CDR3 region has 11 residues. The V gene lost 7 bases and the J gene lost 2 bases, with 2 bases spanning the gap. DNA of the CDR3: TGTGCCAGCTTCAACACCGGGGAGCTGTTTTTT. Its protein is CASFNTGELFF.

V usage is TRBV19 and J usage is TRBJ2-1; no reliable D call. The CDR3 consists of 13 residues. V was cut by 7 bases and J by 5 bases, with 12 bases left in between. The germline V gene has CDR1 LNHDA and CDR2 SQIVND (reference sequence). The CDR3 loop reads CASMVVGHNEQFF. CDR3 coding DNA: TGTGCCAGTATGGTCGTCGGCCACAATGAGCAGTTCTTC. Full variable domain (outside the CDR3, taken from reference TRBV19 and TRBJ2-1): DGGITQSPKYLFRKEGQNVTLSCEQNLNHDAMYWYRQDPGQGLRLIYYSQIVNDFQKGDIAEGYSVSREKKESFPLTVTSAQKNPTAFYLCASMVVGHNEQFFGPGTRLTVL.

The V gene is TRBV6-2 or TRBV6-3, the J gene TRBJ1-2; D gene unclear. The CDR3 loop spans 11 amino acids. CDR1 and CDR2 (germline): MNHEY, SVGEGT. Trimming pared 6 bases from V and 4 bases from J, leaving 6 bases between. CDR3 region: CASSRTYGYTF. The DNA for the CDR3 is TGTGCCAGCAGCCGGACCTATGGCTACACCTTC.

The chain links TRBV5-5 to TRBJ2-1, with 7 bases that match TRBD2. The length of the CDR3 is 17 residues. V shed 4 bases and J 4 bases; nucleotides not matched to a gene: 14. CDR1 SGHKS and CDR2 YYEKEE come from the germline V gene (reference sequence). This chain's CDR3 is CASSQWWAGVSYNEQFF. The CDR3 DNA reads TGTGCCAGCAGCCAGTGGTGGGCGGGGGTGTCTTACAATGAGCAGTTCTTC.

This clone was observed a few times. The gene calls are TRBV5-5 and TRBJ2-3; a weak D match, TRBD1 (6 bases). Germline V CDR1 and CDR2: SGHKS, YYEKEE (reference sequence). CDR3 length: 17 residues. V gave up 0 bases and J gave up 2 bases, with 16 bases separating them. The CDR3 loop is CASSLALQGSLTDTQYF. The CDR3 nucleotides are TGTGCCAGCAGCTTGGCCTTACAGGGAAGTCTCACAGATACGCAGTATTTT.